The 15 T cell receptor beta chains presented below share a single source sample, sequenced in a study of cytomegalovirus exposure and HLA in healthy donors. 13 Jbeta primers and 60 Vbeta primers were used for the PCR. Sequenced by immunoSEQ multiplex PCR; TCRdb stores in-frame clones only, minus some. The profile shows about 100,000 clones, roughly 80% of them singletons. The sequenced sample consisted of PBMCs. The origin of the receptors is a man in his forties in good health and CMV-seropositive.

The chain recombines TRBV10-3 with TRBJ1-6; maybe TRBD1 (6 bases). Deletions cut 7 bases from V and 10 bases from J, with 17 bases between. CDR1 ENHRY and CDR2 SYGVKD come from the germline V gene. The CDR3 contains 14 residues. The CDR3 region has the DNA TGTGCCATCACAGGGGAGAAGTCAGGATCACCCCTCCACTTT. Translation gives CAITGEKSGSPLHF.

The chain has TRBV5-4 and TRBJ2-7; TRBD2 agrees at 8 bases. CDR1 and CDR2 from the germline V gene are SGHNT and YYREEE (reference sequence). This CDR3 is 16 amino acids long. J was trimmed by 0 bases and V by 0 bases; bases with no gene match: 5. CDR3 in amino acids: CASSLGGSGGSYEQYF. The CDR3 DNA reads TGTGCCAGCAGCTTGGGGGGAAGCGGGGGCTCCTACGAGCAGTACTTC.

This chain uses TRBV4-1 with TRBJ2-1; weak D call: TRBD2 (6 bases). V lost 4 bases to trimming and J lost 10 bases, with 8 bases between them. Germline lookup yields CDR1 MGHRA and CDR2 YSYEKL. The CDR3 covers 11 residues. The DNA of the CDR3 is TGCGCCAGCAGCCGGGACTTCGAGCAGTTCTTC. Translated, it gives CASSRDFEQFF.

V usage is TRBV7-2 and J usage is TRBJ2-3, with D possibly matching TRBD2 (6 bases). Germline V gene lookup returns CDR1 SGHTA and CDR2 FQGNSA. Deletions cut 1 base from V and 2 bases from J, with 13 bases between. The CDR3 extends over 16 amino acids. CDR3 sequence (DNA): TGTGCCAGCAGCTTAGGTTTAACGCGGGACACAGATACGCAGTATTTT. It specifies CASSLGLTRDTDTQYF. Full variable domain (missing parts from reference TRBV7-2 and TRBJ2-3): GAGVSQSPSNKVTEKGKDVELRCDPISGHTALYWYRQSLGQGLEFLIYFQGNSAPDKSGLPSDRFSAERTGGSVSTLTIQRTQQEDSAVYLCASSLGLTRDTDTQYFGPGTRLTVL.

The V and J genes are TRBV19 and TRBJ1-1; 7 bases map to TRBD1. Trimming took 6 bases from V and 0 from J; bases not matched to a gene: 7. CDR3 size: 15 residues. The germline V gene encodes CDR1 LNHDA and CDR2 SQIVND (reference sequence). CDR3 coding DNA: TGTGCCAGTAGGGTAAACAGGGGCATGAACACTGAAGCTTTCTTT. Its protein product is CASRVNRGMNTEAFF.

The chain is built from TRBV6-1 and TRBJ1-2; a possible D gene is TRBD1 (6 bases). Germline values: CDR1 MNHNS, CDR2 SASEGT. The CDR3 is made up of 14 amino acids. Trimming removed 1 base at V and 7 bases at J, with 13 bases between. DNA of the CDR3: TGTGCCAGCAGTGAAGGGACAGTACTAGGTGGCTACACCTTC. This gives the protein CASSEGTVLGGYTF.

The gene calls are TRBV7-8 and TRBJ1-1; D uncertain. The V gene's germline CDR1 is SGHVS and CDR2 FQNEAQ. The CDR3 has 14 amino acids. Trimming took 2 bases from V and 1 from J, leaving 8 bases between them. The chain's CDR3 is CASSLIPQNTEAFF. The CDR3 nucleotides read TGTGCCAGCAGCTTAATTCCCCAGAACACTGAAGCTTTCTTT. Full variable domain (remainder filled in from reference TRBV7-8 and TRBJ1-1): GAGVSQSPRYKVAKRGQDVALRCDPISGHVSLFWYQQALGQGPEFLTYFQNEAQLDKSGLPSDRFFAERPEGSVSTLKIQRTQQEDSAVYLCASSLIPQNTEAFFGQGTRLTVV.

CDR3 nucleotides: TGTGCCAGCAGCCAAGTCATAGGAGGGCCCCAGCATTTT. Residues: CASSQVIGGPQHF. The V gene is TRBV14, the J gene TRBJ1-5, with D unclear. There are 13 residues in the CDR3. Looked up from germline, CDR1 is SGHDN and CDR2 is FVKESK. Between the trimmed V and J ends, which lost 1 base and 9 bases, there was a span of 10 bases.

A note on this clone: The sample holds other DNA sequences that translate to the same CDR3. The V and J genes are TRBV18 and TRBJ2-5; TRBD1 is a possible D gene (5 bases). V was clipped by 2 bases and J by 2 bases, with 9 bases between them. This CDR3 has 14 residues. Germline values: CDR1 KGHSH, CDR2 LQKENI. CDR3 nucleotide sequence: TGTGCCAGCTCACCAACTACAGGACAAGAGACCCAGTACTTC. Residues: CASSPTTGQETQYF.

The genes are TRBV14 and TRBJ1-5; the D gene is possibly TRBD1 (6 bases). CDR1 SGHDN and CDR2 FVKESK come from the germline V gene. This CDR3 contains 14 residues. Trimming stripped 5 bases from V and 3 bases from J, with 11 bases between. This chain's CDR3 is CASSETGLNQPQHF. In nucleotides, the CDR3 is TGTGCCAGCAGCGAGACAGGCCTCAATCAGCCCCAGCATTTT. The whole variable domain, remainder taken from reference TRBV14 and TRBJ1-5, is EAGVTQFPSHSVIEKGQTVTLRCDPISGHDNLYWYRRVMGKEIKFLLHFVKESKQDESGMPNNRFLAERTGGTYSTLKVQPAELEDSGVYFCASSETGLNQPQHFGDGTRLSIL.

The V and J genes are TRBV2 and TRBJ2-7, with 8 bases matching TRBD1. The length of the CDR3 is 13 residues. Germline V gene lookup returns CDR1 SNHLY and CDR2 FYNNEI. V shed 7 bases and J 6 bases; nucleotides not matched to a gene: 8. The CDR3 is CASNSQGAVEQYF. The CDR3 DNA is TGTGCCAGCAATTCTCAGGGGGCGGTCGAGCAGTACTTC.

This rearrangement joins TRBV18 to TRBJ2-1; D might be TRBD1 (5 bases). Trimming removed 5 bases at V and 4 bases at J, with 12 bases between. The germline V gene encodes CDR1 KGHSH and CDR2 LQKENI. This CDR3 region has 14 residues. CDR3 amino acids: CASSIRAGYNEQFF. CDR3 sequence (DNA): TGTGCCAGCTCAATCAGGGCAGGGTACAATGAGCAGTTCTTC.

This chain connects TRBV10-3 to TRBJ1-3, with 10 nucleotides matching TRBD1. CDR1 ENHRY and CDR2 SYGVKD come from the germline V gene. The CDR3 consists of 16 residues. V lost 0 bases to trimming and J lost 4 bases; unmatched junction nucleotides: 3. CDR3 amino acids: CAISESTGGLGNTIYF. CDR3 sequence (DNA): TGTGCCATCAGTGAGTCGACAGGGGGCCTGGGAAACACCATATATTTT.

This clone was detected once. This chain links TRBV19 with TRBJ1-5, with 7 bases lining up with TRBD1. Germline V gene lookup returns CDR1 LNHDA and CDR2 SQIVND (reference sequence). Trimming at V came to 4 bases and at J to 3 bases, leaving 3 bases not matched to a gene. CDR3 size: 14 residues. The CDR3 DNA reads TGTGCCAGTAGTAACAGGGGAACCAATCAGCCCCAGCATTTT. The encoded protein is CASSNRGTNQPQHF.

The chain recombines TRBV21-1 with TRBJ1-1; TRBD1, as called in the table, went unchecked against the DNA. TRBV21-1 is labeled a pseudogene. There are 16 residues in the CDR3. The chain's CDR3 is CASRHRTGVPNTEAFF. The CDR3 DNA sequence: TGTGCCAGCAGACACCGGACAGGGGTCCCGAACACTGAAGCTTTCTTT.